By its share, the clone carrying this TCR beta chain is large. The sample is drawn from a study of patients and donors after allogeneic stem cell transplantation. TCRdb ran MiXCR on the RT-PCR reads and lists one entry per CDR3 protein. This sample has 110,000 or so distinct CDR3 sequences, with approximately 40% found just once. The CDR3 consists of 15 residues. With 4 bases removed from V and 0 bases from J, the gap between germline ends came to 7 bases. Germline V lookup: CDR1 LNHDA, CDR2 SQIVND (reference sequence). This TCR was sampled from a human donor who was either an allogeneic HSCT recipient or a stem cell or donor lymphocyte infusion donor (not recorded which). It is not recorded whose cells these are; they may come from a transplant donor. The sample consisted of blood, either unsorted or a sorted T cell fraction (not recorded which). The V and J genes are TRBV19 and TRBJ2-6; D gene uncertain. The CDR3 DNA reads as TGTGCCAGTAGTAACGAGTACTCTGGGGCCAACGTCCTGACTTTC. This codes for CASSNEYSGANVLTF.